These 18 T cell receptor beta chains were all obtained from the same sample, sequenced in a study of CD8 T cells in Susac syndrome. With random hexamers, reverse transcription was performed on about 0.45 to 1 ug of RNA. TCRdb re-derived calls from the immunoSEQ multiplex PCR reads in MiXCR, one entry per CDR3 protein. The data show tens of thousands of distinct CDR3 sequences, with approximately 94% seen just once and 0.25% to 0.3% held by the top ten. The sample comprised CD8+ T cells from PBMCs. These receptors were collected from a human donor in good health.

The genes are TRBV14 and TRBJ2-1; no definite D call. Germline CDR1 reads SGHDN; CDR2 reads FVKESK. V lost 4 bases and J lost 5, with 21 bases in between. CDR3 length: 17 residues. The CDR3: CASSPGLKSGRHNEQFF. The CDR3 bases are TGTGCCAGCAGCCCCGGTCTCAAGTCGGGTCGGCACAATGAGCAGTTCTTC.

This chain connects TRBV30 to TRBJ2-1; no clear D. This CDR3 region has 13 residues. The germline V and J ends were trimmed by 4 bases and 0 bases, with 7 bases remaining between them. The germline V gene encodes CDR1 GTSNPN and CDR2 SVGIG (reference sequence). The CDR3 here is CAWKESSYNEQFF. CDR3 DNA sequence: TGTGCCTGGAAGGAGAGCTCCTACAATGAGCAGTTCTTC.

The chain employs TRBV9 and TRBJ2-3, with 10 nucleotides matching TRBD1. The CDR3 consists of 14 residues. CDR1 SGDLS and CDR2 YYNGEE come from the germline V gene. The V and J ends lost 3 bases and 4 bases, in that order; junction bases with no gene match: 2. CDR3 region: CASSGTGGADTQYF. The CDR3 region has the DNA TGTGCCAGCAGCGGGACAGGGGGGGCAGATACGCAGTATTTT.

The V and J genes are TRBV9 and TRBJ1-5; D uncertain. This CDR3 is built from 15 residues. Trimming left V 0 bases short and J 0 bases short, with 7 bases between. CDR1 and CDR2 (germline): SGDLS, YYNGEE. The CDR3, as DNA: TGTGCCAGCAGCGTAGACCATACTAGCAATCAGCCCCAGCATTTT. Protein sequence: CASSVDHTSNQPQHF.

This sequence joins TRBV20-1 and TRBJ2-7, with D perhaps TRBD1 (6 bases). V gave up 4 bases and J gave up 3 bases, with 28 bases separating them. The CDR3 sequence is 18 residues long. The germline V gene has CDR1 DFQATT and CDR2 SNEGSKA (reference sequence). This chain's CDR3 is CSATTGSPQLGVNYEQYF. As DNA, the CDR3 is TGCAGTGCTACTACAGGGTCTCCCCAACTCGGGGTTAACTACGAGCAGTACTTC.

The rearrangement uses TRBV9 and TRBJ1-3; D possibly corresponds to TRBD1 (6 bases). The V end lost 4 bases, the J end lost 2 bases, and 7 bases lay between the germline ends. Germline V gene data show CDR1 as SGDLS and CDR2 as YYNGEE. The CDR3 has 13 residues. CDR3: CASSPGAGNTIYF. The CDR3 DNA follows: TGTGCCAGCAGCCCAGGGGCTGGAAACACCATATATTTT.

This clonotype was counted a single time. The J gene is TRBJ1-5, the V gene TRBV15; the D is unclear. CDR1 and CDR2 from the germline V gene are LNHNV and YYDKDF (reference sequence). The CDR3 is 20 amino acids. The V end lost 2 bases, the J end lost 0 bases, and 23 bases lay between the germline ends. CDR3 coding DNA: TGTGCCACCAGCAGATCAGCGATAATCGCCCAAAGCTATAGCAATCAGCCCCAGCATTTT. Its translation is CATSRSAIIAQSYSNQPQHF.

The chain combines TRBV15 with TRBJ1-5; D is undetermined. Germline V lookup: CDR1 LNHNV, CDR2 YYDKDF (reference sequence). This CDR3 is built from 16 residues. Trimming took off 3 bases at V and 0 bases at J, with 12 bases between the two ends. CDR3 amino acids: CATSSPDGASNQPQHF. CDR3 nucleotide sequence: TGTGCCACCAGCAGCCCGGACGGAGCTAGCAATCAGCCCCAGCATTTT.

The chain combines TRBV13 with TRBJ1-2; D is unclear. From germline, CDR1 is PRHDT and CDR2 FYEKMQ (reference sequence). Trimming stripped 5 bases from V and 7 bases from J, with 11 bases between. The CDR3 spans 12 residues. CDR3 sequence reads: CASSHQSSGYTF. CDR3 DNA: TGTGCCAGCAGCCATCAGTCTAGTGGCTACACCTTC. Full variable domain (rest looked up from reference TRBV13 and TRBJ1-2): AAGVIQSPRHLIKEKRETATLKCYPIPRHDTVYWYQQGPGQDPQFLISFYEKMQSDKGSIPDRFSAQQFSDYHSELNMSSLELGDSALYFCASSHQSSGYTFGSGTRLTVV.

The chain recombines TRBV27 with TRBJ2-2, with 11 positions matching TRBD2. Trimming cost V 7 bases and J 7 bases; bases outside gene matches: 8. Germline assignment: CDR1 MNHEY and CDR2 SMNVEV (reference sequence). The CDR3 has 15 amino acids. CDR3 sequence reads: CASTASGRFVGELFF. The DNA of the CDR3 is TGTGCCAGCACTGCTAGCGGGAGGTTTGTCGGGGAGCTGTTTTTT.

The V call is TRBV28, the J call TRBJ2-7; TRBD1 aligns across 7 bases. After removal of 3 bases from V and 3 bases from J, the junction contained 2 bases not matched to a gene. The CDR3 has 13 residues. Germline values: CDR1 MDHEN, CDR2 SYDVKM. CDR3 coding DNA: TGTGCCAGCAGTTTTGCAGGGGGCTACGAGCAGTACGTC. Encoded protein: CASSFAGGYEQYV.

The CDR3 loop reads CASSPIGLEQETQYF. The CDR3 nucleotides are TGTGCCAGCAGCCCCATAGGACTTGAGCAAGAGACCCAGTACTTC. The V call is TRBV9, the J call TRBJ2-5, with a tentative D call TRBD2 (5 bases). Trimming took 4 bases from V and 2 from J, leaving 15 bases between them. CDR1 is SGDLS and CDR2 is YYNGEE in the germline V gene. The CDR3 loop spans 15 amino acids. Full variable domain (rest looked up from reference TRBV9 and TRBJ2-5): DSGVTQTPKHLITATGQRVTLRCSPRSGDLSVYWYQQSLDQGLQFLIQYYNGEERAKGNILERFSAQQFPDLHSELNLSSLELGDSALYFCASSPIGLEQETQYFGPGTRLLVL.

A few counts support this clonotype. Here the CDR3 reads CSARDFRIGETQYF. The CDR3 DNA sequence: TGCAGTGCTAGAGATTTTCGAATAGGAGAGACCCAGTACTTC. The chain combines TRBV20-1 with TRBJ2-5, with unresolved D. Germline loops: CDR1 DFQATT, CDR2 SNEGSKA (reference sequence). V lost 0 bases, J lost 4 bases, and 12 bases lay in between. The CDR3 runs 14 residues.

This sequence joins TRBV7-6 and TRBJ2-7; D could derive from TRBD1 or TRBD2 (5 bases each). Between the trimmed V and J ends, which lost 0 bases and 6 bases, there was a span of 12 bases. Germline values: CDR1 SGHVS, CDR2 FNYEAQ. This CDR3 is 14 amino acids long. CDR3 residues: CASSLAHGGGEQYV. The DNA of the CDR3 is TGTGCCAGCAGCTTAGCGCATGGGGGTGGCGAGCAGTACGTC.

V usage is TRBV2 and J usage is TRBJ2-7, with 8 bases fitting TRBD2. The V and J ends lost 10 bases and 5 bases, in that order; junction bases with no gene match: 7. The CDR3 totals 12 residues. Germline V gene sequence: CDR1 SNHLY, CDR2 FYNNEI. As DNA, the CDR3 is TGTGCCACCCCTGGCGGGAGGAACGAGCAGTACGTC. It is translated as CATPGGRNEQYV.

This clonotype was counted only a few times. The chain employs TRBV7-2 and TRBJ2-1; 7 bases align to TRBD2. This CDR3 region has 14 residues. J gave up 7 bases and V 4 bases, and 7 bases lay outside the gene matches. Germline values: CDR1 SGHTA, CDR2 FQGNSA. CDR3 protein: CASSWRRERNEQFF. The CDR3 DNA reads TGTGCCAGCAGCTGGAGGCGGGAGAGGAATGAGCAGTTCTTC.

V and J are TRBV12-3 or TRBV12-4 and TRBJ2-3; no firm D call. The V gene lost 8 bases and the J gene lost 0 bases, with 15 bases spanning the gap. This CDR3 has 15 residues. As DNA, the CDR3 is TGTGCCAGCCAGTATAGGGCTAGGAGCACAGATACGCAGTATTTT. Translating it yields CASQYRARSTDTQYF.

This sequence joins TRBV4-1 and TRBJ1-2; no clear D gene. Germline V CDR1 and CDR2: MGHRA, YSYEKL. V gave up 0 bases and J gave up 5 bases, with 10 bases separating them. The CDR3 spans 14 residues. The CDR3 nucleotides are TGCGCCAGCAGCCAAGAAACTAGCGCATATGGCTACACCTTC. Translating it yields CASSQETSAYGYTF.